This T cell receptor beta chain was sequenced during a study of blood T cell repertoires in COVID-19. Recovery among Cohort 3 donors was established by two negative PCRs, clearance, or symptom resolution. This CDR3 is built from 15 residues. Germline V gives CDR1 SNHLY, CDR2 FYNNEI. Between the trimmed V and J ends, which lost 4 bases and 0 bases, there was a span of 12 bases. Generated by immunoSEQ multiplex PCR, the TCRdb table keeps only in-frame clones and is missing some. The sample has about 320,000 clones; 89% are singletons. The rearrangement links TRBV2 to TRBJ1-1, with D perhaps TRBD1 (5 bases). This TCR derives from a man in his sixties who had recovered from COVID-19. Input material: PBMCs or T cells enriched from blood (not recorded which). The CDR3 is CASSVGQGMNTEAFF. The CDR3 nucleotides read TGTGCCAGCAGTGTCGGGCAGGGTATGAACACTGAAGCTTTCTTT.